The sample holds one count of the clone carrying this T cell receptor beta chain. Its antigen is undetermined. The sample belongs to a study of CD8 T cells in Susac syndrome. Findings and caveats of the study: The study recognized that the number of individuals in its TCR sequencing and HLA analysis was relatively small.

cDNA came from approximately 0.5 to 1 ug RNA primed by random hexamers. The immunoSEQ assay covered 54 Vbeta and 13 Jbeta segments for CDR3. One entry per CDR3 protein, called by TCRdb with MiXCR from the immunoSEQ multiplex PCR reads. The sample holds over 120,000 distinct CDR3 sequences, around 94% seen once. Controls matched for age and sex were healthy donors. The receptor was isolated from a human donor in good health. The sequenced sample was CD4+ T cells from PBMCs.

CDR3 region: CASSLPQAPNIQYF. The CDR3 DNA reads TGTGCCAGCAGCTTACCACAGGCGCCAAACATTCAGTACTTC. V and J are TRBV7-2 and TRBJ2-4; D is possibly TRBD1 (5 bases). This CDR3 spans 14 amino acids. The germline V and J ends were trimmed by 2 bases and 6 bases, with 11 bases remaining between them. Germline CDR1 SGHTA, CDR2 FQGNSA.